This T cell receptor (beta chain) was sequenced during a study of T cell responses to AZD1222 COVID-19 vaccine. Data came from immunoSEQ multiplex PCR; TCRdb stores just in-frame clones and leaves some out. The sample carries 70,000 to 90,000 clones, roughly 90% recorded once. V was cut by 7 bases and J by 1 base, with 10 bases left in between. The length of the CDR3 is 13 residues. Germline assignment: CDR1 LNHNV and CDR2 YYDKDF (reference sequence). Study-wide points: A reported finding is that nearly half of spike-specific TCRs target unmutated variant regions.

Concerning this clone: The antigen remains undetermined.

The gene calls are TRBV15 and TRBJ1-1; tentatively, D is TRBD1 (6 bases). Sequences were derived from peripheral blood, sampled on day 0 of AZD1222 vaccination. The TCR originated in an adult in good health. The CDR3 nucleotides are TGTGCCACCAAAGAGGGACAGAACACTGAAGCTTTCTTT. Amino acids: CATKEGQNTEAFF.